What follows describes a single T cell receptor (beta chain). The antigen is undetermined. Treatment here: approximately 10-day PBMC culture with coronavirus spike peptide pools or control peptides (ViraFEST assay). Sequence data for DNA of cultured CD4+ T cells were generated by the Oncomine TCR Beta short-read assay. A single record per CDR3 protein comes from TCRdb applying MiXCR to the PCR reads. The sample has about 20,000 distinct CDR3 sequences; about 45% are singletons. The sample originates from a study of vaccination and CD4 T cells after COVID-19. The CDR3 contains 13 residues. V gave up 4 bases and J gave up 8 bases, with 12 bases separating them. From germline, CDR1 is SGHNT and CDR2 YENEEA.

The receptor was isolated from a human donor with COVID-19. The sequenced sample was cultured CD4+ T cells from blood. The chain uses TRBV11-3 and TRBJ2-1, with no clear D. The CDR3 is CASSSGWTDEQFF. CDR3 nucleotides: TGTGCCAGCAGCTCTGGGTGGACCGATGAGCAGTTCTTC.